A selection of T cell receptor beta chains follows, all from one sample in a study of cytomegalovirus exposure and HLA in healthy donors. Assay: immunoSEQ multiplex PCR; the TCRdb copy retains only in-frame clones and omits some. This sample has about 220,000 clones, with about 87% found just once. Sequencing input: PBMCs. The receptors shown here come from a man younger than 35 in good health and CMV-seronegative. CDR3s leave out the opening cysteine and the closing phenylalanine or tryptophan. Fields, in order: D gene, V gene, CDR3 protein. The D gene is left open where the match is weak.

TRBD2 | TRBV28 | ASNPGTSQYNEQF
. | TRBV15 | ATSRAQGGYEQY
TRBD2 | TRBV27 | ASSLLDSGGAGEQF
. | TRBV2 | ASRAKEGFSYNEQF
TRBD2 | TRBV29-1 | SVEEGASGRQTQY
. | TRBV10-3 | AINTRGNTGELF
. | TRBV5-5 | ASSTATGFYEQY
. | TRBV5-1 | ASSLAGKSGNTIY
. | TRBV7-2 | ASSRGPQGTGNTIY
. | TRBV15 | ATSRASVGTYEAF